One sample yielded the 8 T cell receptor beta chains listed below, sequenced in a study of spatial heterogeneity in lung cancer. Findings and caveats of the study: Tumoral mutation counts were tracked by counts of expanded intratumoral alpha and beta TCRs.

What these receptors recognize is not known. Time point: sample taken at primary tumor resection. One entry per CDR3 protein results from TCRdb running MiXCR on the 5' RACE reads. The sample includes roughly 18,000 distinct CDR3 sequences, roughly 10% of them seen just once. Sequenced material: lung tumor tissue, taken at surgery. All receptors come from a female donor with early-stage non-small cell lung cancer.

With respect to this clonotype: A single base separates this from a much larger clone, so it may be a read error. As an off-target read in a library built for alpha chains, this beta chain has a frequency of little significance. This CDR3 is CASSQGTGGNSLLHF. The CDR3 bases are TGTGCCAGCAGCCAAGGGACAGGGGGAAATTCACTCCTCCACTTT. The chain uses TRBV3-1 and TRBJ1-6, with TRBD1 matching 10 bases. In germline, CDR1 is LGHDT, CDR2 YNNKEL (reference sequence). CDR3 length equals 15 residues.

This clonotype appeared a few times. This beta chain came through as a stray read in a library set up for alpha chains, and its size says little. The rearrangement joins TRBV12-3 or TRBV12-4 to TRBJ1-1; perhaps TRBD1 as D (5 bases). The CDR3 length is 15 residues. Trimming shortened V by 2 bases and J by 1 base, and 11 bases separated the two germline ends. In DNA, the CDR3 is TGTGCCAGCAGTTTACTCGCGGGACCGAACACTGAAGCTTTCTTT. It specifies CASSLLAGPNTEAFF.

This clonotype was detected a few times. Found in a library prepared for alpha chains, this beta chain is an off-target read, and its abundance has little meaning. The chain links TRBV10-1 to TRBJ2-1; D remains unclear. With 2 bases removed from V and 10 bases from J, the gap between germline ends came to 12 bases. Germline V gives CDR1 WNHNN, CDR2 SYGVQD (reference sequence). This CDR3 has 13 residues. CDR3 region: CASSEPLSREQFF. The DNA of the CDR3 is TGCGCCAGCAGTGAGCCATTAAGCAGGGAGCAGTTCTTC.

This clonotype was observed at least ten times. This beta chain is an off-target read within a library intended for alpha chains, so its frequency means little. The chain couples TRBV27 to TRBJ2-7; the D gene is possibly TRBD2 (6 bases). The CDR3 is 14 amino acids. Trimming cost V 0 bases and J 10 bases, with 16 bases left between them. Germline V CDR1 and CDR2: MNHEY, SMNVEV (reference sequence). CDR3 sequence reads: CASSLSGTPHLQYF. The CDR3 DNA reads TGTGCCAGCAGTTTATCAGGGACTCCACATCTTCAGTACTTC.

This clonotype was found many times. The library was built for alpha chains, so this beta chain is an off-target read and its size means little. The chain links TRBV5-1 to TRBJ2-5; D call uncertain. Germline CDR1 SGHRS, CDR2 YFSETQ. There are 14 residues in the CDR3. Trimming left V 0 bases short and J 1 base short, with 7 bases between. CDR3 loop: CASSLATPQETQYF. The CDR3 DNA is TGCGCCAGCAGCTTGGCGACTCCCCAAGAGACCCAGTACTTC.

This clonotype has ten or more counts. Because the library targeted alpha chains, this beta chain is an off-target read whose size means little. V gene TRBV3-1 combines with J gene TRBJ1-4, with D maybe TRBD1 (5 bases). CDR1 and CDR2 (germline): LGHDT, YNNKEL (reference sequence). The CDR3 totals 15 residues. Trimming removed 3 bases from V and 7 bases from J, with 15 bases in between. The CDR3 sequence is CASSHPGGGGEKLFF. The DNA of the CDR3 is TGTGCCAGCAGCCACCCCGGGGGGGGTGGTGAAAAACTGTTTTTT. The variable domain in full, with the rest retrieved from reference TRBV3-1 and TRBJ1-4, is DTAVSQTPKYLVTQMGNDKSIKCEQNLGHDTMYWYKQDSKKFLKIMFSYNNKELIINETVPNRFSPKSPDKAHLNLHINSLELGDSAVYFCASSHPGGGGEKLFFGSGTQLSVL.

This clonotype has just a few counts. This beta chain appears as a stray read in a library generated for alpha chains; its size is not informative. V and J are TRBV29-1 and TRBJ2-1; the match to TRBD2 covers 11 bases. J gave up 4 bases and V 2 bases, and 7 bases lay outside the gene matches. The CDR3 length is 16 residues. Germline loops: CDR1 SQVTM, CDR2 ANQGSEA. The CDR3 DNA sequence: TGCAGCGTTGAAACCCGACTAGCGGGGAGATACAATGAGCAGTTCTTC. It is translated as CSVETRLAGRYNEQFF.

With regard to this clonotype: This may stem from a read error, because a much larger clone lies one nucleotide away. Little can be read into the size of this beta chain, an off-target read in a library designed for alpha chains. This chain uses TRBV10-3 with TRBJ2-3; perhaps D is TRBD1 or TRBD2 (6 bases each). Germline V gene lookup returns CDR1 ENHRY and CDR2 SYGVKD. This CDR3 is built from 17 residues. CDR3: CANSGPSQGTSTDTQYF. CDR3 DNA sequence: TGTGCCAACAGTGGCCCCTCCCAGGGGACTAGCACAGATACGCAGTATTTT.